This record covers a single T cell receptor beta chain. The antigen remains undetermined. The template for TCR beta VDJ and CDR3 sequence profiling was genomic DNA. One entry per CDR3 protein, called by TCRdb with MiXCR from the reads. Among fewer than 200,000 distinct CDR3 sequences listed, around 60% were seen once. V was pared by 8 bases and J by 1 base, with 4 bases of the junction left unmatched. The CDR3 length is 14 residues. This specimen comes from a study of CD8+CD57+ T cells in acquired aplastic anemia. Across the study: CD4+ and CD8+ cells, once sorted, gave DNA averaging around 3.2 ug. As sequenced from healthy donors, CD4+ cells averaged about 10 million reads.

The study's findings and limits: Between patients and controls, CD8+ Simpson's diversity did not vary significantly. Patients and controls had in common twenty-nine CD8+ CDR3 sequences.

The clonotype comes from a human donor in good health. The chain employs TRBV12-3 or TRBV12-4 and TRBJ1-4; 7 positions match TRBD1. The specimen was sorted CD4+, CD8+, or CD8+CD57+ T cells (not recorded which) from PBMCs. The CDR3 region has the DNA TGTGCCAGCGGTCAGGGGGGAACTAATGAAAAACTGTTTTTT. Protein sequence: CASGQGGTNEKLFF.